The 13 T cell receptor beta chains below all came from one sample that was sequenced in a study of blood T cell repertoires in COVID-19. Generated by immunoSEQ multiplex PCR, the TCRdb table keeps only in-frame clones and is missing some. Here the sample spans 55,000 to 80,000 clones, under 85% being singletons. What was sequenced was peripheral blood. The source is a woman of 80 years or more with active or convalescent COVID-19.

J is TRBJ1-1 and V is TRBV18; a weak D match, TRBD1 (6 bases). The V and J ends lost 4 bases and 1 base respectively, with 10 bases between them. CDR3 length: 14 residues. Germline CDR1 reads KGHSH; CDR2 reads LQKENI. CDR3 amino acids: CASSLTGWNTEAFF. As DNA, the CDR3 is TGTGCCAGCTCACTGACAGGTTGGAACACTGAAGCTTTCTTT.

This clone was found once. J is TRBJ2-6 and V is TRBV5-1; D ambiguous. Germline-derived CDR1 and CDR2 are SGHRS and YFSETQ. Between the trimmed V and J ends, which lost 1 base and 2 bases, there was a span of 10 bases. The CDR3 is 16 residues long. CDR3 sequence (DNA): TGCGCCAGCAGCTTGTCGAGAGGTGCTGGGGCCAACGTCCTGACTTTC. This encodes CASSLSRGAGANVLTF.

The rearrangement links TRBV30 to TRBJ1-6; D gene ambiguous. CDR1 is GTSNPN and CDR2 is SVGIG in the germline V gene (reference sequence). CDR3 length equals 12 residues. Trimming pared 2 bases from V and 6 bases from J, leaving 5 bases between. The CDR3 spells CAWSPPNSPLHF. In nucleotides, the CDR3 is TGTGCCTGGAGTCCTCCTAATTCACCCCTCCACTTT.

CDR3 sequence: CASSRSGTEANTIYF. The CDR3 DNA sequence: TGCGCCAGCAGCCGGTCGGGGACAGAAGCTAACACCATATATTTT. This chain connects TRBV4-1 to TRBJ1-3; 7 nucleotides align to TRBD1. The CDR3 has 15 residues. V lost 4 bases to trimming and J lost 7 bases; unmatched junction nucleotides: 10. The germline V gene encodes CDR1 MGHRA and CDR2 YSYEKL.

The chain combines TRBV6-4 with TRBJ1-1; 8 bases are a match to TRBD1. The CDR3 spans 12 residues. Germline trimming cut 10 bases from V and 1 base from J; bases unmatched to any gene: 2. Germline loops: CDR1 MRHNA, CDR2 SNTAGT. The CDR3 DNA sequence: TGTGCCACCAGGGGGCCGAACACTGAAGCTTTCTTT. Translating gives CATRGPNTEAFF.

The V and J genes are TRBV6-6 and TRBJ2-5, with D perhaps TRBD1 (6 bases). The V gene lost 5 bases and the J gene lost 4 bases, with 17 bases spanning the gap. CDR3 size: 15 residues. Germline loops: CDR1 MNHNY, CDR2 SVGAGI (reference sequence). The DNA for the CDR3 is TGTGCCAGCAGTAACCCTTCACAGGGTAGAGAGACCCAGTACTTC. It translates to CASSNPSQGRETQYF.

CDR3 nucleotides: TGTGCCAGCAGTGAACGTGGGGGGGCCCGAACAGATACGCAGTATTTT. This encodes CASSERGGARTDTQYF. The genes are TRBV2 and TRBJ2-3, with D possibly matching TRBD2 (7 bases). Germline-derived CDR1 and CDR2 are SNHLY and FYNNEI. This CDR3 spans 16 amino acids. V was cut by 2 bases and J by 3 bases, with 15 bases left in between.

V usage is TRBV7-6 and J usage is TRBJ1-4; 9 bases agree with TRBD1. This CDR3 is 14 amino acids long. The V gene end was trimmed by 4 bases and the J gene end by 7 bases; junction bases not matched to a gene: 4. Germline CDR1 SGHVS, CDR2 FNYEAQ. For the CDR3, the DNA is TGTGCCAGCAGCTCCGGGACAGGGAGTGAAAAACTGTTTTTT. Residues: CASSSGTGSEKLFF.

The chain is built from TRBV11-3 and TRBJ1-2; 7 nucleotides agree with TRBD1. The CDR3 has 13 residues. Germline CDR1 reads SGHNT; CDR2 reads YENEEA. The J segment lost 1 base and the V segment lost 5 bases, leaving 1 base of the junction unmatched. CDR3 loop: CASSQGGNYGYTF. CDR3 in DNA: TGTGCCAGCAGCCAGGGGGGTAACTATGGCTACACCTTC.

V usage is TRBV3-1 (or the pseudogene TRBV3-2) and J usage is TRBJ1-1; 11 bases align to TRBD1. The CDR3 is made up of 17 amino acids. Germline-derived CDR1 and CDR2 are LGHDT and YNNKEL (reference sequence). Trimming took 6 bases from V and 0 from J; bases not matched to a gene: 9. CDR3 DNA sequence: TGTGCCAGCAGTTGGACAGGGGGCCGTTCTATGAACACTGAAGCTTTCTTT. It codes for CASSWTGGRSMNTEAFF.

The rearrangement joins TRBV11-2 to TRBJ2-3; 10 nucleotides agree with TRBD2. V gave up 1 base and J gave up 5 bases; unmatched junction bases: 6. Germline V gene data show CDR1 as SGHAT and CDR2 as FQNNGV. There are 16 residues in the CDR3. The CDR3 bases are TGTGCCAGCAGCTTAGCGGAGCGGGGGGGATTAGATACGCAGTATTTT. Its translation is CASSLAERGGLDTQYF.

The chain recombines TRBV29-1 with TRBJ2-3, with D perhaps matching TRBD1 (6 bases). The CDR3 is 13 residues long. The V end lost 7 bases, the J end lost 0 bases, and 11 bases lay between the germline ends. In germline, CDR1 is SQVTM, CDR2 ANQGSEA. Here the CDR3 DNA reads TGCAGCGCGGAACAGGGTAGCACAGATACGCAGTATTTT. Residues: CSAEQGSTDTQYF.

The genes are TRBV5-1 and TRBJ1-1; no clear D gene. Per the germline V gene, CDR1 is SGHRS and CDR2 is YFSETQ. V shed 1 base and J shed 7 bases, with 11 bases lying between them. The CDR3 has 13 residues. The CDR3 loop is CASSLREFGEAFF. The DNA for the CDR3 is TGCGCCAGCAGCTTGCGGGAGTTCGGTGAAGCTTTCTTT.